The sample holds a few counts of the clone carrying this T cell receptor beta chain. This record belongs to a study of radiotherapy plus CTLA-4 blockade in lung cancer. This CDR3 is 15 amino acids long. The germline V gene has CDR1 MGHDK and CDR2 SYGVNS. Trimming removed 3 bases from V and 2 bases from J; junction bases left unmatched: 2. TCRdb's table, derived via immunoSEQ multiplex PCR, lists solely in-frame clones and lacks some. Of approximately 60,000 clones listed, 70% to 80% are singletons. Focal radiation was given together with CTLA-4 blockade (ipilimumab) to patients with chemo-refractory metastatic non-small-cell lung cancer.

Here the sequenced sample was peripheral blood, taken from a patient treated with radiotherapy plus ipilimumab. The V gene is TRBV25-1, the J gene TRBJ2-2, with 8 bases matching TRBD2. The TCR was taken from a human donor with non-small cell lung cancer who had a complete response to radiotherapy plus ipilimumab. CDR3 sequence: CASSDGTRNTGELFF. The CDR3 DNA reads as TGTGCCAGCAGTGATGGGACTAGAAACACCGGGGAGCTGTTTTTT.